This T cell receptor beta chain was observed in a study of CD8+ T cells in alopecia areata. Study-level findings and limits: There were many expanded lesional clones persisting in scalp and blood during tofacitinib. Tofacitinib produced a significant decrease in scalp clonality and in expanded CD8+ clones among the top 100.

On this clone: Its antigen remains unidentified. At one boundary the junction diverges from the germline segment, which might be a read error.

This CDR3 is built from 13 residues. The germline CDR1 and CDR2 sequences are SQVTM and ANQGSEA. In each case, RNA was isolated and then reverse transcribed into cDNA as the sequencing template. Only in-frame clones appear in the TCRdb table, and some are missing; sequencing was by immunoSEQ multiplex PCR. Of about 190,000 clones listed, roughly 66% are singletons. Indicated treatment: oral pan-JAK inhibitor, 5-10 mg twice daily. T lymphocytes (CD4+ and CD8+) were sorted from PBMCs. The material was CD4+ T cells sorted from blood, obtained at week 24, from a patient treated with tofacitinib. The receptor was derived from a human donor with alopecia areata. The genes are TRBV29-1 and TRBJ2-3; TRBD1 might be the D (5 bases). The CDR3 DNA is TGCAGCGCTGAAAGCCGACAGAAAGATACGCAGTATTTT. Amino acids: CSAESRQKDTQYF.